This T cell receptor (beta chain) was obtained from a study of beta chain features in type 1 diabetes. This CDR3 has 14 residues. V lost 5 bases and J lost 9; bases outside the gene matches: 9. Per germline, CDR1 SGHDN and CDR2 FVKESK. What was sequenced were expressed TCRB transcripts, since all of the isolated RNA had been reverse transcribed. Repertoires were generated with immunoSEQ multiplex PCR, while TCRdb's copy carries only in-frame clones and drops some. This table has 600,000 to 700,000 clones, around an eighth appearing once. In the case of this clone: The antigen is not known.

Broader study findings: VDJ junctions from type 1 diabetes patients carried fewer insertions and larger deletions. The study found moderately but significantly shorter TCRB CDR3s in all four CD4+ subsets of Type 1 diabetes patients.

The chain combines TRBV14 with TRBJ2-1; the match to TRBD1 covers 8 bases. The receptor was isolated from a young man with type 1 diabetes. Sequenced sample: naive CD4+ T cells from blood. CDR3: CASSKGQGGGEQFF. Written as DNA, the CDR3 is TGTGCCAGCAGCAAAGGACAGGGAGGAGGTGAGCAGTTCTTC. The whole variable domain, filled in from reference TRBV14 and TRBJ2-1, reads EAGVTQFPSHSVIEKGQTVTLRCDPISGHDNLYWYRRVMGKEIKFLLHFVKESKQDESGMPNNRFLAERTGGTYSTLKVQPAELEDSGVYFCASSKGQGGGEQFFGPGTRLTVL.